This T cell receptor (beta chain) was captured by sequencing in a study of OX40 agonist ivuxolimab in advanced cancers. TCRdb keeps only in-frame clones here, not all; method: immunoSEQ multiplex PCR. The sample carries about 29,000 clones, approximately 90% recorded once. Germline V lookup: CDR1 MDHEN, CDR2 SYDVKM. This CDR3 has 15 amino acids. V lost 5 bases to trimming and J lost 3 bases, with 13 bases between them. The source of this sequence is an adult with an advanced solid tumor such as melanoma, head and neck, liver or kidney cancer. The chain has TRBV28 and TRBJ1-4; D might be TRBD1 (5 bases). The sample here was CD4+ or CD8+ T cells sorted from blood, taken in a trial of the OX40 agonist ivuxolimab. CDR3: CASSPYRRANEKLFF. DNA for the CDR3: TGTGCCAGCAGTCCTTACAGGCGGGCTAATGAAAAACTGTTTTTT.